This T cell receptor beta chain was identified in a study of blood T cells in healthy people across ages. Each donor supplied approximately 10 milliliters of peripheral blood. RNA extraction gave at least 5.5 micrograms of total RNA per sample. This clonotype was seen only a few times. Primed by a sample-barcoded 5' primer and a J-beta primer mix, a second PCR proceeded for about 7 to 11 cycles. There were at least 2.5 million CDR3-containing paired-end reads obtained from each sample. TCRdb redid the calling of the 5' RACE reads with MiXCR, one entry per CDR3 protein. The sample holds about 1.8 million distinct CDR3 sequences, just under 50% seen once. Germline V gives CDR1 SGHAT, CDR2 FQNNGV. This CDR3 has 16 amino acids. Trimming stripped 4 bases from V and 1 base from J, with 15 bases between.

The clonotype comes from a middle-aged woman in good health. The chain carries TRBV11-2 and TRBJ2-3; D remains unclear. The sample was blood. The CDR3 DNA reads as TGTGCCAGCAGCTCCTCACGGACCCGGGGCACAGATACGCAGTATTTT. Residues: CASSSSRTRGTDTQYF.